This T cell receptor beta chain was captured in a study of identical twins. This clonotype was observed a handful of times. Through template switching, a universal primer site was introduced, and the cDNA contained unique molecular identifiers. Each CDR3 protein is one row after TCRdb ran MiXCR on the 5' RACE reads. Here the sample spans fewer than 900,000 distinct CDR3 sequences, about 20% being singletons. The CDR3 covers 15 residues. Germline CDR1 SGHRS, CDR2 YFSETQ. The trim removed 0 bases at V and 2 bases at J, leaving 5 bases unmatched. Healthy Caucasians provided all donations. These same data were also listed under a study on T cells expressing NK-cell markers. This second study notes: Sorted CD3+CD56+NKG2C+, CD3+CD56+NKG2C- and CD3+CD56-NKG2C+ T cells supplied TCR beta repertoires. In a group of about 6 donors, dominant NKG2C+ clonotypes represented roughly 1.0-7.5% of CD8+ T cells.

This TCR was recovered from a woman aged 18-29 years in good health. The sample was PBMCs. The J gene is TRBJ2-7, the V gene TRBV5-1; TRBD2 matches at 7 bases. This chain's CDR3 is CASSLGASGPYEQYF. In DNA, the CDR3 is TGCGCCAGCAGCTTGGGGGCTAGCGGACCCTACGAGCAGTACTTC.